This TCR beta chain was captured in a study of T-cell reconstitution after alpha-beta-depleted transplantation in children. Broader study findings: Newly made T cells mostly supplied T-cell counts and diversity one year after transplant.

In this sample, this clonotype turned up many times. Its antigen is as yet unknown. Using unique molecular identifiers, the investigators prepared the TCRbeta library. TCRdb re-called the PCR reads with MiXCR, one entry per CDR3 protein. This table holds more than 300,000 distinct CDR3 sequences, about a sixth found once. CDR3 size: 13 residues. The germline V and J ends were trimmed by 3 bases and 6 bases, with 8 bases remaining between them. Germline CDR1 is LGHNA and CDR2 is YSLEER. The sample in question was PBMCs, mostly from graft donor cells, obtained 360 days after TCRalphabeta/CD19-depleted stem cell transplant. The chain combines TRBV4-3 with TRBJ2-2, with D possibly being TRBD2 (6 bases). The sequence was obtained from a male patient aged 2 to 9 who had a stem cell transplant for acute lymphoblastic leukemia, so the T cells may come from the graft donor. CDR3 region: CASSQLAPGELFF. The DNA for the CDR3 is TGCGCCAGCAGCCAGCTAGCGCCCGGGGAGCTGTTTTTT.